These 29 T cell receptor beta chains were sequenced from one sample in a study of blood T cell repertoires in COVID-19. TCRdb's copy holds only in-frame clones and misses some; the assay was immunoSEQ multiplex PCR. The profile shows roughly 250,000 clones, roughly 80% of them singletons. Sample: peripheral blood. The receptors originated from a woman between 40 and 55 years old with active or convalescent COVID-19.

The chain joins TRBV30 to TRBJ2-5; 8 nucleotides agree with TRBD1. Germline trimming cut 2 bases from V and 5 bases from J; bases unmatched to any gene: 7. In germline, CDR1 is GTSNPN, CDR2 SVGIG (reference sequence). This CDR3 region has 14 residues. The CDR3 protein is CAWSPGQGLETQYF. For the CDR3, the DNA is TGTGCCTGGAGTCCCGGACAGGGATTGGAGACCCAGTACTTC. Supplemented by reference TRBV30 and TRBJ2-5, the full variable domain reads SQTIHQWPATLVQPVGSPLSLECTVEGTSNPNLYWYRQAAGRGLQLLFYSVGIGQISSEVPQNLSASRPQDRQFILSSKKLLLSDSGFYLCAWSPGQGLETQYFGPGTRLLVL.

V and J are TRBV2 and TRBJ1-6; D possibly corresponds to TRBD1 (5 bases). The V gene's germline CDR1 is SNHLY and CDR2 FYNNEI. The CDR3 consists of 16 residues. Trimming removed 0 bases from V and 7 bases from J, with 13 bases in between. The DNA of the CDR3 is TGTGCCAGCAGTGAAGCTAGACCCGGGGGAAATTCACCCCTCCACTTT. Protein product: CASSEARPGGNSPLHF.

This sequence joins TRBV2 and TRBJ1-5, with unresolved D. This CDR3 comprises 14 residues. Germline V gene sequence: CDR1 SNHLY, CDR2 FYNNEI. The V and J ends lost 4 bases and 3 bases respectively, with 10 bases between them. CDR3 residues: CASSAVGSNQPQHF. CDR3 coding DNA: TGTGCCAGCAGTGCCGTCGGGTCCAATCAGCCCCAGCATTTT.

The rearrangement uses TRBV3-1 (or the pseudogene TRBV3-2) and TRBJ2-2, with no clear D. Per germline, CDR1 LGHDT and CDR2 YNNKEL (reference sequence). The V end lost 1 base, the J end lost 1 base, and 7 bases lay between the germline ends. CDR3 length: 15 residues. The CDR3 nucleotides read TGTGCCAGCAGCCAAGTCCTTTTGAACACCGGGGAGCTGTTTTTT. Translation gives CASSQVLLNTGELFF.

This chain links TRBV28 with TRBJ2-5; D possibly corresponds to TRBD1 (6 bases). Deletions cut 7 bases from V and 4 bases from J, with 10 bases between. Germline CDR1 is MDHEN and CDR2 is SYDVKM. This CDR3 has 12 residues. CDR3 nucleotide sequence: TGTGCCAGCACTCAGGGGATAGAGACCCAGTACTTC. It is translated as CASTQGIETQYF.

At least ten counts were recorded for this clone. The chain recombines TRBV6-2 or TRBV6-3 with TRBJ2-4, with 8 positions matching TRBD2. Per the germline V gene, CDR1 is MNHEY and CDR2 is SVGEGT. V was pared by 6 bases and J by 7 bases, with 14 bases of the junction left unmatched. This CDR3 region has 16 residues. DNA for the CDR3: TGTGCCAGCAGCGAGGCCCCTCGGGGGGGTTGGAACATTCAGTACTTC. Its translation: CASSEAPRGGWNIQYF.

The chain combines TRBV7-9 with TRBJ2-5; 11 bases match TRBD1. V lost 4 bases, J lost 5 bases, and 9 bases stayed unmatched. Germline assignment: CDR1 SEHNR and CDR2 FQNEAQ (reference sequence). The CDR3 sequence is 16 residues long. CDR3 protein: CASSSPGTGGTETQYF. CDR3 DNA sequence: TGTGCCAGCAGCTCCCCCGGGACAGGGGGGACGGAGACCCAGTACTTC.

The genes are TRBV7-9 and TRBJ1-1; TRBD1 might be the D (6 bases). The CDR3 totals 13 residues. CDR1 is SEHNR and CDR2 is FQNEAQ in the germline V gene (reference sequence). Trimming left V 6 bases short and J 3 bases short, with 11 bases between. For the CDR3, the DNA is TGTGCCAGCAGAGACCCAGGGGACACTGAAGCTTTCTTT. Its protein product is CASRDPGDTEAFF. The full variable domain, its missing parts supplied by reference TRBV7-9 and TRBJ1-1, is DTGVSQNPRHKITKRGQNVTFRCDPISEHNRLYWYRQTLGQGPEFLTYFQNEAQLEKSRLLSDRFSAERPKGSFSTLEIQRTEQGDSAMYLCASRDPGDTEAFFGQGTRLTVV.

This clone was recorded once. The chain combines TRBV7-8 with TRBJ2-3; the D is unclear. The germline V gene encodes CDR1 SGHVS and CDR2 FQNEAQ. This CDR3 has 13 amino acids. The V and J ends lost 4 bases and 4 bases respectively, with 9 bases between them. CDR3 protein: CASSSEKADTQYF. Written as DNA, the CDR3 is TGTGCCAGCAGCTCCGAGAAAGCAGATACGCAGTATTTT. Variable domain in full (rest from reference TRBV7-8 and TRBJ2-3): GAGVSQSPRYKVAKRGQDVALRCDPISGHVSLFWYQQALGQGPEFLTYFQNEAQLDKSGLPSDRFFAERPEGSVSTLKIQRTQQEDSAVYLCASSSEKADTQYFGPGTRLTVL.

This chain joins TRBV9 and TRBJ1-1; D call uncertain. V shed 4 bases and J shed 2 bases, with 15 bases lying between them. Germline V gives CDR1 SGDLS, CDR2 YYNGEE. CDR3 length equals 15 residues. CDR3 in DNA: TGTGCCAGCAGCACATCCGGGATAGTAAACACTGAAGCTTTCTTT. It is translated as CASSTSGIVNTEAFF. The whole variable domain, remainder taken from reference TRBV9 and TRBJ1-1, is DSGVTQTPKHLITATGQRVTLRCSPRSGDLSVYWYQQSLDQGLQFLIQYYNGEERAKGNILERFSAQQFPDLHSELNLSSLELGDSALYFCASSTSGIVNTEAFFGQGTRLTVV.

The chain couples TRBV5-4 to TRBJ1-1; 9 bases are a match to TRBD1. The J segment lost 1 base and the V segment lost 4 bases, leaving 8 bases of the junction unmatched. This CDR3 spans 16 amino acids. CDR1 is SGHNT, CDR2 YYREEE, per germline (reference sequence). CDR3 in DNA: TGTGCCAGCAGCGGGGGACAGGGACTACAGAACACTGAAGCTTTCTTT. Its translation is CASSGGQGLQNTEAFF.

This chain joins TRBV28 and TRBJ1-5; TRBD1 aligns across 9 bases. Germline loops: CDR1 MDHEN, CDR2 SYDVKM. This CDR3 comprises 15 residues. The J segment lost 7 bases and the V segment lost 2 bases, leaving 6 bases of the junction unmatched. Here the CDR3 reads CASSLLTGGYQPQHF. In DNA form, the CDR3 reads TGTGCCAGCAGTTTACTGACAGGGGGTTACCAGCCCCAGCATTTT.

This rearrangement joins TRBV28 to TRBJ2-5; 10 bases agree with TRBD2. Looked up from germline, CDR1 is MDHEN and CDR2 is SYDVKM. The CDR3 has 13 residues. V gave up 11 bases and J gave up 2 bases; unmatched junction bases: 5. Here the CDR3 reads CAGSGGFQETQYF. Here the CDR3 DNA reads TGTGCCGGTAGCGGGGGGTTTCAAGAGACCCAGTACTTC. The whole variable domain, filled in from reference TRBV28 and TRBJ2-5, reads DVKVTQSSRYLVKRTGEKVFLECVQDMDHENMFWYRQDPGLGLRLIYFSYDVKMKEKGDIPEGYSVSREKKERFSLILESASTNQTSMYLCAGSGGFQETQYFGPGTRLLVL.

As to this clone: Its ends do not fully match the called genes, so a read error is possible. This sequence joins TRBV19 and TRBJ2-7; unclear D gene. From germline, CDR1 is LNHDA and CDR2 SQIVND (reference sequence). This CDR3 contains 14 residues. CDR3 DNA sequence: TGTGCCAGTAGTACGCATTTAAACTCCCACGAGCAGTACTTC. Protein sequence: CASSTHLNSHEQYF. Together with reference TRBV19 and TRBJ2-7, the CDR3 gives the full variable domain: DGGITQSPKYLFRKEGQNVTLSCEQNLNHDAMYWYRQDPGQGLRLIYYSQIVNDFQKGDIAEGYSVSREKKESFPLTVTSAQKNPTAFYLCASSTHLNSHEQYFGPGTRLTVT.

This clone occurred once. V is TRBV28 and J is TRBJ1-6; the match to TRBD1 covers 10 bases. V was clipped by 5 bases and J by 7 bases; unmatched bases: 11. CDR3 size: 17 residues. Germline CDR1 is MDHEN and CDR2 is SYDVKM. As DNA, the CDR3 is TGTGCCAGCAGTACCTCATGGGACAGGGGATGGAATTCACCCCTCCACTTT. The encoded protein is CASSTSWDRGWNSPLHF.

The V and J genes are TRBV5-5 and TRBJ2-1; possible D gene TRBD2, 6 bases. V lost 9 bases to trimming and J lost 3 bases, with 16 bases between them. The germline V gene has CDR1 SGHKS and CDR2 YYEKEE (reference sequence). The CDR3 length is 14 residues. CDR3 amino acids: CATGMGGDYNEQFF. The CDR3 DNA follows: TGTGCCACCGGTATGGGGGGAGACTACAATGAGCAGTTCTTC.

This chain links TRBV12-5 with TRBJ1-4; no clear D. Trimming shortened V by 5 bases and J by 7 bases, and 20 bases separated the two germline ends. Germline loops: CDR1 LGHNT, CDR2 FRNRAP. The CDR3 is 16 amino acids. Here the CDR3 reads CASGLRHSALGEKLFF. CDR3 DNA: TGTGCTAGTGGTCTACGACACAGTGCCCTTGGTGAAAAACTGTTTTTT.

Only a few counts were recorded for this clone. J is TRBJ2-3 and V is TRBV6-1; D not certain. There are 14 residues in the CDR3. The V end was cut by 2 bases, the J end by 6 bases, with 12 bases between. CDR1 is MNHNS, CDR2 SASEGT, per germline. DNA of the CDR3: TGTGCCAGCAGTGAACAGTGGCCCCCGGATACGCAGTATTTT. Protein product: CASSEQWPPDTQYF.

The chain recombines TRBV5-1 with TRBJ1-4; 7 bases are shared with TRBD1. CDR3 length: 15 residues. V shed 0 bases, J shed 6 bases, and the junction held 5 bases outside the gene matches. Germline lookup yields CDR1 SGHRS and CDR2 YFSETQ. The CDR3 nucleotides read TGCGCCAGCAGCTTGGCCGGGGGACAGTATGAAAAACTGTTTTTT. The encoded protein is CASSLAGGQYEKLFF. The full variable domain, rest sourced from reference TRBV5-1 and TRBJ1-4, is KAGVTQTPRYLIKTRGQQVTLSCSPISGHRSVSWYQQTPGQGLQFLFEYFSETQRNKGNFPGRFSGRQFSNSRSEMNVSTLELGDSALYLCASSLAGGQYEKLFFGSGTQLSVL.

The V gene is TRBV24-1, the J gene TRBJ2-3; D is perhaps TRBD2 (6 bases). There are 15 residues in the CDR3. V was clipped by 1 base and J by 5 bases, with 12 bases between them. CDR1 is KGHDR and CDR2 is SFDVKD in the germline V gene. CDR3 in amino acids: CATSDLGGVGDTQYF. CDR3 nucleotide sequence: TGTGCCACCAGTGATTTAGGCGGGGTAGGAGATACGCAGTATTTT.

V is TRBV7-2 and J is TRBJ2-2, with D hard to call. CDR3 length: 12 amino acids. V was pared by 5 bases and J by 5 bases, with 6 bases between. CDR1 is SGHTA, CDR2 FQGNSA, per germline. The CDR3 protein is CASSPYTGELFF. The CDR3 DNA follows: TGTGCCAGCAGCCCCTATACCGGGGAGCTGTTTTTT.

The V and J genes are TRBV28 and TRBJ1-6; 9 bases match TRBD1. The germline CDR1 and CDR2 sequences are MDHEN and SYDVKM. The CDR3 spans 13 residues. V gave up 11 bases and J gave up 7 bases; unmatched junction bases: 6. CDR3 sequence reads: CAAVGTGNSPLHF. DNA for the CDR3: TGTGCCGCGGTTGGGACAGGGAATTCACCCCTCCACTTT.

The chain employs TRBV7-2 and TRBJ1-2; D gene ambiguous. This CDR3 spans 16 amino acids. The germline V and J ends were trimmed by 4 bases and 4 bases, with 19 bases remaining between them. The germline V gene encodes CDR1 SGHTA and CDR2 FQGNSA. CDR3 sequence: CASSSQPGEVTYGYTF. CDR3 coding DNA: TGTGCCAGCAGCTCCCAGCCCGGGGAAGTTACCTATGGCTACACCTTC.

This clone was seen only once. The chain has TRBV9 and TRBJ1-2; 7 bases agree with TRBD1. V lost 2 bases to trimming and J lost 7 bases; unmatched junction nucleotides: 2. The CDR3 has 12 amino acids. Germline CDR1 is SGDLS and CDR2 is YYNGEE. The CDR3 bases are TGTGCCAGCAGCGTCGAGGGGGCTGGCTACACCTTC. Amino acids: CASSVEGAGYTF.

About this clone itself: This same CDR3 is encoded by further DNA sequences in the sample. This rearrangement joins TRBV5-1 to TRBJ1-1, with a weak D call TRBD1 (5 bases). The CDR3 consists of 14 residues. Germline lookup yields CDR1 SGHRS and CDR2 YFSETQ. With 0 bases removed from V and 4 bases from J, the gap between germline ends came to 10 bases. CDR3 sequence reads: CASSLEQGSTEAFF. CDR3 in DNA: TGCGCCAGCAGCTTGGAGCAGGGATCCACTGAAGCTTTCTTT.

The J gene is TRBJ2-5, the V gene TRBV5-6; D is unclear. V was cut by 2 bases and J by 4 bases, with 12 bases left in between. This CDR3 region has 14 residues. Germline CDR1 and CDR2: SGHDT and YYEEEE. CDR3 sequence (DNA): TGTGCCAGCAGCTTTGGCCTAGAAGGAGAGACCCAGTACTTC. Translated: CASSFGLEGETQYF. Based on the CDR3 plus reference TRBV5-6 and TRBJ2-5, the full variable domain is DAGVTQSPTHLIKTRGQQVTLRCSPKSGHDTVSWYQQALGQGPQFIFQYYEEEERQRGNFPDRFSGHQFPNYSSELNVNALLLGDSALYLCASSFGLEGETQYFGPGTRLLVL.

This clone was seen once. CDR3 in amino acids: CASSLIGQGFNSPLHF. The CDR3 region has the DNA TGCGCCAGCAGCTTGATCGGACAGGGGTTTAATTCACCCCTCCACTTT. The chain recombines TRBV5-1 with TRBJ1-6, with 9 bases that match TRBD1. V gave up 1 base and J gave up 6 bases; unmatched junction bases: 5. The germline CDR1 and CDR2 sequences are SGHRS and YFSETQ. This CDR3 region has 16 residues. Supplemented by reference TRBV5-1 and TRBJ1-6, the full variable domain reads KAGVTQTPRYLIKTRGQQVTLSCSPISGHRSVSWYQQTPGQGLQFLFEYFSETQRNKGNFPGRFSGRQFSNSRSEMNVSTLELGDSALYLCASSLIGQGFNSPLHFGNGTRLTVT.

The J gene is TRBJ1-2, the V gene TRBV7-8; D unresolved. Per germline, CDR1 SGHVS and CDR2 FQNEAQ. V dropped 1 base and J dropped 6 bases, with 24 bases sitting between them. This CDR3 spans 18 amino acids. For the CDR3, the DNA is TGTGCCAGCAGCTTAGAACTCACTCGACTCACTCAGAAGGATGGCTACACCTTC. Its translation is CASSLELTRLTQKDGYTF.

The CDR3 DNA follows: TGTGCCAGTAGTATAGGACTGGCGAATGAAAAACTGTTTTTT. Translated, it gives CASSIGLANEKLFF. The genes are TRBV19 and TRBJ1-4, with D hard to call. Germline V CDR1 and CDR2: LNHDA, SQIVND (reference sequence). The CDR3 is made up of 14 amino acids. The V end lost 1 base, the J end lost 5 bases, and 8 bases lay between the germline ends.